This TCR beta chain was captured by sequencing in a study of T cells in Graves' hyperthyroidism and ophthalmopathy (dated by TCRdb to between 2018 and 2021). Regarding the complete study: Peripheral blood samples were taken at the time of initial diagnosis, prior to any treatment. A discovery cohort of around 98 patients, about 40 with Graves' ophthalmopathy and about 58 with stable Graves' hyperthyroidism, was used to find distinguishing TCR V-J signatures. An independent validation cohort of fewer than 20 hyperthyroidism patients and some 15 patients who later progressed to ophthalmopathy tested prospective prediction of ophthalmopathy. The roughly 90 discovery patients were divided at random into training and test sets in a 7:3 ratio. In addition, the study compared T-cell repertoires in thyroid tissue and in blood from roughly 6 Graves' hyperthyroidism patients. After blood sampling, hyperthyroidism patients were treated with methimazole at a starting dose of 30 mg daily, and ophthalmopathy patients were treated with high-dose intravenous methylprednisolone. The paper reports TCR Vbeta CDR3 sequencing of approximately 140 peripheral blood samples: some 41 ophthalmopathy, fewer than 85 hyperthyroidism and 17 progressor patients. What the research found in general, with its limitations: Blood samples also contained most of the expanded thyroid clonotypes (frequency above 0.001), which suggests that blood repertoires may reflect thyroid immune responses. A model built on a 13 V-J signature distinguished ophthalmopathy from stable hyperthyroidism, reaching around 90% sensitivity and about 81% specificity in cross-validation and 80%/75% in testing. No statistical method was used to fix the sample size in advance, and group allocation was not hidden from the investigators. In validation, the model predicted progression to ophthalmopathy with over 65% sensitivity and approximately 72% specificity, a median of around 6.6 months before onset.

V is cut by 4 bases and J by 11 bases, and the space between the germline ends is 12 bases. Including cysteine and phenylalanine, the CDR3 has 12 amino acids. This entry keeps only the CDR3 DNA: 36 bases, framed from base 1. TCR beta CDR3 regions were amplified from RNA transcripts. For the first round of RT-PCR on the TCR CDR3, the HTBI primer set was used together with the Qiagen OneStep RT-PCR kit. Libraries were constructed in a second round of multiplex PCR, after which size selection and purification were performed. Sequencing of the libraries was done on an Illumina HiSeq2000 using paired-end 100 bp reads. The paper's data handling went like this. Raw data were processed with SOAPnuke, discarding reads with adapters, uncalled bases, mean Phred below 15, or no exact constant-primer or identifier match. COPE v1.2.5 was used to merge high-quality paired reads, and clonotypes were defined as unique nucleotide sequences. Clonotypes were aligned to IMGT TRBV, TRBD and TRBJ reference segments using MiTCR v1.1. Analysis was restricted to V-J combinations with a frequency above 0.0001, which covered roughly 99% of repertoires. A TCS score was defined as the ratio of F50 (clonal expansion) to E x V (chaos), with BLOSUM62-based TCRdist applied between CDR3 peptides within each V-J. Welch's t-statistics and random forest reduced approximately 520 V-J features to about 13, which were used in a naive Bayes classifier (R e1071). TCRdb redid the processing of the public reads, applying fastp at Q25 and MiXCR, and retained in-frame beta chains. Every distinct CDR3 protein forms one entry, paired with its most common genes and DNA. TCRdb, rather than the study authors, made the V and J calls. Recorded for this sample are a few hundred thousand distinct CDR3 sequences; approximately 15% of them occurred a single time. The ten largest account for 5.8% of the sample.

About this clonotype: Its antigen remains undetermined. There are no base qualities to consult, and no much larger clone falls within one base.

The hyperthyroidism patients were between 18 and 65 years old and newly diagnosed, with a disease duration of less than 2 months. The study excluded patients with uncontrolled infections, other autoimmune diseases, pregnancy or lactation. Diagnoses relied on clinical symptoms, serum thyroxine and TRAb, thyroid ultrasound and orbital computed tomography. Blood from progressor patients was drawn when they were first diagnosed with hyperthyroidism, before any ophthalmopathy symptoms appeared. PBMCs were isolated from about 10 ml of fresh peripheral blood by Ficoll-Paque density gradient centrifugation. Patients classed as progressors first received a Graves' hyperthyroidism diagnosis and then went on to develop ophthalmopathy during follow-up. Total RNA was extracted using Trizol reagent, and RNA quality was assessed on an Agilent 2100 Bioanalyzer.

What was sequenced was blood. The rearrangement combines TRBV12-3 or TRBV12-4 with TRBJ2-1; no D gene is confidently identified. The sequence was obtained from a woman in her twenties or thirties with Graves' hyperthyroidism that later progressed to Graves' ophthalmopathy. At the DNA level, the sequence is TGTGCCAGCAGTTACCCCCAACAGAAGCAGTTCTTC. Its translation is CASSYPQQKQFF.